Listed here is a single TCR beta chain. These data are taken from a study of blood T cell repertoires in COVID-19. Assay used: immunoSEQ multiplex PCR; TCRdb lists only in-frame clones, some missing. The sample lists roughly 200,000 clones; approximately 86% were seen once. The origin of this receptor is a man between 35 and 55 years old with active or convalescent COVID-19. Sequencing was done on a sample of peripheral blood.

The CDR3 sequence: CASSVAGGNQPQHF. The CDR3 nucleotides read TGCGCCAGCAGTGTAGCAGGGGGCAATCAGCCCCAGCATTTT. The chain uses TRBV10-2 and TRBJ1-5; TRBD1 might be the D (6 bases). The CDR3 loop spans 14 amino acids. V was trimmed by 4 bases and J by 2 bases, leaving 9 bases between them. Per the germline V gene, CDR1 is WSHSY and CDR2 is SAAADI.